A selection of T cell receptor beta chains follows, all from one sample in a study of cytomegalovirus exposure and HLA in healthy donors. The protocol was immunoSEQ multiplex PCR, while the TCRdb copy is restricted to in-frame clones and leaves out a portion. This sample has some 120,000 clones; approximately 81% occur once, and the top ten carry about 3%. The specimen was PBMCs. The source of these receptors is a woman between 18 and 30 years old in good health and CMV-seropositive. CDR3s include the opening cysteine and the closing phenylalanine or tryptophan. D genes are given only for firm matches. Clone size, where shown, is once, few, many, or a class for clones that have expanded.

D gene	clone size	V gene	J gene	CDR3 protein	CDR3 DNA
NA	NA	TRBV2	TRBJ2-7	CASTTRSVSYEQYF	TGTGCCAGCACCACCCGGTCTGTATCCTACGAGCAGTACTTC
NA	NA	TRBV18	TRBJ2-6	CASSPVAESSGANVLTF	TGTGCCAGCTCACCAGTTGCGGAGAGCTCTGGGGCCAACGTCCTGACTTTC
TRBD2	NA	TRBV6-5	TRBJ2-7	CASSLGLARTYEQYF	TGTGCCAGCAGTTTGGGACTAGCGCGTACCTACGAGCAGTACTTC
NA	once	TRBV6-5	TRBJ1-1	CASSRGPGTEAFF	TGTGCCAGCAGTAGGGGCCCAGGGACTGAAGCTTTCTTT
NA	once	TRBV2	TRBJ1-3	CAINWSGNTIYF	TGTGCCATTAACTGGTCGGGAAACACCATATATTTT
TRBD2	NA	TRBV14	TRBJ2-2	CASSHGAGVRFTQQTGELFF	TGTGCCAGCAGCCATGGAGCGGGAGTCCGCTTTACCCAACAGACCGGGGAGCTGTTTTTT
NA	once	TRBV6-1	TRBJ1-5	CASSATVQVAQHF	TGTGCCAGCAGCGCAACAGTTCAAGTAGCCCAGCATTTT
TRBD2	NA	TRBV10-3	TRBJ2-7	CAISDLAGNSYEQYF	TGTGCCATCAGTGACCTAGCGGGGAACTCCTACGAGCAGTACTTC
TRBD1	NA	TRBV28	TRBJ1-1	CASSPIQGMNTEAFF	TGTGCCAGCAGTCCGATACAGGGGATGAACACTGAAGCTTTCTTT
NA	NA	TRBV5-1	TRBJ2-7	CASSLGVVPSYEQYF	TGCGCCAGCAGCTTGGGAGTGGTCCCCTCCTACGAGCAGTACTTC
TRBD1	NA	TRBV7-3	TRBJ1-1	CASSLKGGPTEAFF	TGTGCCAGCAGCTTAAAAGGGGGCCCCACTGAAGCTTTCTTT
TRBD1	few	TRBV18	TRBJ2-2	CASSPARDRGRTGELFF	TGTGCCAGCTCACCCGCCCGGGACAGGGGACGGACCGGGGAGCTGTTTTTT
TRBD2	NA	TRBV4-1	TRBJ2-3	CASSLLAGDVTDTQYF	TGCGCCAGCAGTCTGCTAGCGGGAGATGTCACAGATACGCAGTATTTT
TRBD1	NA	TRBV30	TRBJ2-7	CAWSVRDPGQGYEQYF	TGTGCCTGGAGTGTACGGGATCCGGGACAGGGCTACGAGCAGTACTTC
NA	NA	TRBV27	TRBJ1-2	CASTRKAQQSNYGYTF	TGTGCCAGCACCAGAAAGGCACAGCAATCCAACTATGGCTACACCTTC
NA	NA	TRBV11-2	TRBJ2-7	CASSTRGGSDYEQYF	TGTGCCAGCAGCACACGAGGGGGTAGCGACTACGAGCAGTACTTC
NA	NA	TRBV10-1	TRBJ2-7	CASSRGQPYEQYF	TGCGCCAGCTCGAGGGGACAACCCTACGAGCAGTACTTC
NA	NA	TRBV4-1	TRBJ1-3	CASSQFTFGNTIYF	TGCGCCAGCAGCCAATTCACATTTGGAAACACCATATATTTT
NA	NA	TRBV5-1	TRBJ2-5	CASSLVGGETQYF	TGCGCCAGCAGCTTGGTCGGCGGGGAGACCCAGTACTTC
TRBD1	NA	TRBV6-1	TRBJ1-1	CASRTSVTGHTEAFF	TGTGCCAGCAGAACCTCCGTGACAGGGCACACTGAAGCTTTCTTT
NA	NA	TRBV7-9	TRBJ1-2	CSSSLARDILLYGYTF	TGTTCCAGCAGCTTAGCCCGAGACATTTTGCTATATGGCTACACCTTC
NA	NA	TRBV14	TRBJ2-1	CASSQGIGGENNEQFF	TGTGCCAGCAGCCAAGGGATTGGCGGGGAAAACAATGAGCAGTTCTTC
TRBD1	NA	TRBV7-8	TRBJ1-1	CASSLAGGREAFF	TGTGCCAGCAGCTTAGCAGGGGGCCGTGAAGCTTTCTTT
NA	NA	TRBV2	TRBJ2-7	CASRGPGSEQYF	TGTGCCAGCAGGGGGCCTGGTAGCGAGCAGTACTTC
NA	NA	TRBV2	TRBJ2-7	CASRRDGLSYEQYF	TGTGCCAGCAGGAGGGACGGACTATCCTACGAGCAGTACTTC
NA	few	TRBV7-8	TRBJ2-7	CASSSTTKYEQYF	TGTGCCAGCAGCTCGACTACCAAATACGAGCAGTACTTC
TRBD2	few	TRBV13	TRBJ2-1	CASSLASSLAGGVYNEQFF	TGTGCCAGCAGCTTAGCGTCCTCCTTAGCGGGAGGAGTCTACAATGAGCAGTTCTTC